The entry below describes one T cell receptor beta chain. The antigen is not known. Germline lookup yields CDR1 SGDLS and CDR2 YYNGEE. V was shortened by 4 bases and J by 5 bases, with 18 bases between the two germline ends. The CDR3 is 15 amino acids. At deep level, the assay was performed. Clones were read by immunoSEQ multiplex PCR, and TCRdb kept only the in-frame ones, dropping some. The sample has about 700,000 clones; roughly 94% are singletons. The data were obtained in a study of shared clonotypes between healthy human individuals. The study's findings and limits: Only blood was sampled; tissue repertoires likely differ.

In the naive CD8 group, cells lacked CD45RO and were positively selected for CCR7, so terminally differentiated effector memory CD45RA+ cells were left out. The clonotype comes from a man younger than 45 in good health. Sample: naive CD8+ T cells sorted from blood. The chain links TRBV9 to TRBJ2-5; D is possibly TRBD1 (6 bases). The CDR3 here is CASSPRQGPRETQYF. Written as DNA, the CDR3 is TGTGCCAGCAGCCCCCGGCAGGGGCCCCGTGAGACCCAGTACTTC.